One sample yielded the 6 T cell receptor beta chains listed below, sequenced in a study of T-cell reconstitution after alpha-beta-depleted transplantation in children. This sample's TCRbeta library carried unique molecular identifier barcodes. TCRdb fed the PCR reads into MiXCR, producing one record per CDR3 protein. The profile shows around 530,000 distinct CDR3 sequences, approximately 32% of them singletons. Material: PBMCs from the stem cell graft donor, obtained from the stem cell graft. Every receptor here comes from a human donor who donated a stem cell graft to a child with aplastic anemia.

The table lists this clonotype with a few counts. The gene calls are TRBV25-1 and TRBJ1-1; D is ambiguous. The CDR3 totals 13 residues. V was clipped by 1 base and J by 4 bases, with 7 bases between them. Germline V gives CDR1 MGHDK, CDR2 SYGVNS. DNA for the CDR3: TGTGCCAGCAGTGAATTTGGTGGCACTGAAGCTTTCTTT. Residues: CASSEFGGTEAFF.

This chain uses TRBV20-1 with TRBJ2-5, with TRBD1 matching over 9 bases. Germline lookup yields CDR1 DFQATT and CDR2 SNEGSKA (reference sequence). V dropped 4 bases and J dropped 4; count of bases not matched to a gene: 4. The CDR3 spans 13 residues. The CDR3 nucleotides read TGCAGTGCTAAGACAGGGGGAGGAGAGACCCAGTACTTC. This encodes CSAKTGGGETQYF.

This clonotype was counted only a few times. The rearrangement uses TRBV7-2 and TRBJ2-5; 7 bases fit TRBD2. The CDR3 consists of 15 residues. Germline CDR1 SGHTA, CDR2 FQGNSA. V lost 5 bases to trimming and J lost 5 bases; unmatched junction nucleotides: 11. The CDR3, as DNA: TGTGCCAGCAGCCGAGCGGCGGGAGTGGGGGAGACCCAGTACTTC. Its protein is CASSRAAGVGETQYF. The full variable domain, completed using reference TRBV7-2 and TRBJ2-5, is GAGVSQSPSNKVTEKGKDVELRCDPISGHTALYWYRQSLGQGLEFLIYFQGNSAPDKSGLPSDRFSAERTGGSVSTLTIQRTQQEDSAVYLCASSRAAGVGETQYFGPGTRLLVL.

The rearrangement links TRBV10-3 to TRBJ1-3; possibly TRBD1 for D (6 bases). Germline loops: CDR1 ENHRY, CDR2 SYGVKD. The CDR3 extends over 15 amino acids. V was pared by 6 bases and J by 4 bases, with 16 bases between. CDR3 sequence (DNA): TGTGCCATCAGACTACAGGGTCCGAAAGGAAACACCATATATTTT. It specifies CAIRLQGPKGNTIYF.

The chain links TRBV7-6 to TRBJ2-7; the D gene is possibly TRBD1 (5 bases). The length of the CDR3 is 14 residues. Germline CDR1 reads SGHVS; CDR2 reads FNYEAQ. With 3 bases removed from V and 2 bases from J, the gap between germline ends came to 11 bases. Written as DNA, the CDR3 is TGTGCCAGCAGCTTCCAGGGCCGGACCTACGAGCAGTACTTC. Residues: CASSFQGRTYEQYF.

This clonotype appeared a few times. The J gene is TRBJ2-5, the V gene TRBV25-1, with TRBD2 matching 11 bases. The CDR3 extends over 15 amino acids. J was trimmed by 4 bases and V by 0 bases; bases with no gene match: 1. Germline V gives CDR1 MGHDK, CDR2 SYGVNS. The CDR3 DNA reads TGTGCCAGCAGTGAATATACTAGCGGGAGAGAGACCCAGTACTTC. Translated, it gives CASSEYTSGRETQYF.